The 32 T cell receptor beta chains below all came from one sample that was sequenced in a study of blood T cell repertoires in COVID-19. Using immunoSEQ multiplex PCR, the repertoire was profiled, and TCRdb retains in-frame clones only, with some absent. The sample includes approximately 300,000 clones, roughly 90% seen only once; the top ten take approximately 11%. Sequences were obtained from peripheral blood. These TCRs come from a woman in her twenties or thirties with COVID-19, enrolled during active disease.

The chain links TRBV6-5 to TRBJ2-7; TRBD2 agrees at 9 bases. The V segment lost 2 bases and the J segment 2 bases; nucleotides outside the gene matches: 7. CDR3 size: 16 residues. Germline V gene lookup returns CDR1 MNHEY and CDR2 SVGAGI. The CDR3 nucleotides read TGTGCCAGCAGTTACGGGCTAGCGGGGAGCACCTACGAGCAGTACTTC. Amino acid sequence: CASSYGLAGSTYEQYF.

The V call is TRBV23-1, the J call TRBJ1-4; D unclear. TRBV23-1 belongs to the ORF category, with a function that is uncertain. V lost 7 bases to trimming and J lost 7 bases, with 13 bases between them. This CDR3 comprises 13 residues. The CDR3: CASTDSRGEKLFF. The CDR3 nucleotides read TGCGCCAGCACTGATAGTCGGGGTGAAAAACTGTTTTTT.

The chain couples TRBV30 to TRBJ1-1, with 10 positions matching TRBD1. Looked up from germline, CDR1 is GTSNPN and CDR2 is SVGIG (reference sequence). This CDR3 has 14 residues. Trimming at V came to 3 bases and at J to 1 base, leaving 2 bases not matched to a gene. CDR3 sequence (DNA): TGTGCCTGGAGGGGGGACAGGGGGAACACTGAAGCTTTCTTT. Protein: CAWRGDRGNTEAFF.

This chain connects TRBV4-3 to TRBJ2-7; 9 nucleotides match TRBD1. Per the germline V gene, CDR1 is LGHNA and CDR2 is YSLEER. The CDR3 is 14 amino acids. Trimming at V came to 1 base and at J to 2 bases, leaving 0 bases not matched to a gene. The CDR3 nucleotides read TGCGCCAGCAGCCAAGGACAGGGGGCCTACGAGCAGTACTTC. Amino acid sequence: CASSQGQGAYEQYF.

This chain connects TRBV11-3 to TRBJ2-5; the D is unclear. Between the trimmed V and J ends, which lost 5 bases and 3 bases, there was a span of 4 bases. The CDR3 consists of 11 residues. The germline V gene has CDR1 SGHNT and CDR2 YENEEA. CDR3 in DNA: TGTGCCAGCAGCATCAAAGAGACCCAGTACTTC. Translating it yields CASSIKETQYF.

This clone was detected only once. The V call is TRBV5-6, the J call TRBJ2-1; weak D call: TRBD2 (6 bases). Trimming cost V 3 bases and J 10 bases, with 20 bases left between them. This CDR3 has 15 residues. Germline CDR1 SGHDT, CDR2 YYEEEE. The CDR3: CASSSPGLALWEQFF. The CDR3 bases are TGTGCCAGCAGCTCACCGGGACTTGCGCTCTGGGAGCAGTTCTTC. Full variable domain (outside the CDR3, taken from reference TRBV5-6 and TRBJ2-1): DAGVTQSPTHLIKTRGQQVTLRCSPKSGHDTVSWYQQALGQGPQFIFQYYEEEERQRGNFPDRFSGHQFPNYSSELNVNALLLGDSALYLCASSSPGLALWEQFFGPGTRLTVL.

There are a few counts of this clone. The chain uses TRBV7-9 and TRBJ1-4, with 8 bases matching TRBD1. The CDR3 has 13 residues. Germline CDR1 is SEHNR and CDR2 is FQNEAQ (reference sequence). Losses at the gene ends were 5 bases for V and 8 bases for J; bases not matched to a gene: 4. The DNA of the CDR3 is TGTGCCAGCAGCCTGACAGGGGTCGAAAAACTGTTTTTT. This gives the protein CASSLTGVEKLFF.

V gene TRBV9 combines with J gene TRBJ1-4; TRBD1 matches 8 bases. CDR1 and CDR2 (germline): SGDLS, YYNGEE. The CDR3 is 16 amino acids. After removal of 3 bases from V and 7 bases from J, the junction contained 11 bases not matched to a gene. The CDR3 region has the DNA TGTGCCAGCAGCGCTACAGGCGGACAGGGAGGTGAAAAACTGTTTTTT. Its protein product is CASSATGGQGGEKLFF.

CDR3 loop: CASSLAYRGSGNTIYF. The CDR3 nucleotides are TGCGCCAGCAGCCTGGCCTACAGGGGATCTGGAAACACCATATATTTT. The gene calls are TRBV5-1 and TRBJ1-3; 7 bases are a match to TRBD1. The germline V gene encodes CDR1 SGHRS and CDR2 YFSETQ. The CDR3 has 16 residues. Trimming removed 4 bases from V and 1 base from J; junction bases left unmatched: 8.

The chain links TRBV18 to TRBJ2-1, with a weak D call TRBD2 (7 bases). CDR1 is KGHSH, CDR2 LQKENI, per germline. The CDR3 consists of 16 residues. Trimming pared 2 bases from V and 9 bases from J, leaving 20 bases between. The CDR3 nucleotides read TGTGCCAGCTCACCAGTCCCGGGGGGCCATGCGAGTGAGCAGTTCTTC. The encoded protein is CASSPVPGGHASEQFF.

On this clone: The sample contains more than one DNA sequence encoding this CDR3. The chain has TRBV6-2 or TRBV6-3 and TRBJ2-7; D is unresolved. CDR1 and CDR2 (germline): MNHEY, SVGEGT. Trimming removed 0 bases from V and 3 bases from J, with 6 bases in between. This CDR3 region has 13 residues. CDR3 sequence (DNA): TGTGCCAGCAGTTACTCCCTCGTCTACGAGCAGTACTTC. Its translation is CASSYSLVYEQYF.

The chain employs TRBV4-2 and TRBJ1-1, with D maybe TRBD1 (5 bases). Germline CDR1 is LGHNA and CDR2 is YNFKEQ. The CDR3 covers 19 residues. With 0 bases removed from V and 2 bases from J, the gap between germline ends came to 22 bases. The CDR3 loop reads CASSQDLSGDSPPNTEAFF. The CDR3 bases are TGTGCCAGCAGCCAAGATTTATCGGGGGACTCTCCTCCCAACACTGAAGCTTTCTTT.

The chain is built from TRBV11-2 and TRBJ2-3, with D possibly TRBD1 on 7 matching bases. The CDR3 spans 13 residues. CDR1 is SGHAT and CDR2 is FQNNGV in the germline V gene. The V end lost 0 bases, the J end lost 12 bases, and 13 bases lay between the germline ends. CDR3 residues: CASSLDRRGLQYF. The CDR3, as DNA: TGTGCCAGCAGCTTAGATCGGAGGGGGCTCCAGTATTTT. The entire variable domain, with the rest obtained from reference TRBV11-2 and TRBJ2-3, is as follows: EAGVAQSPRYKIIEKRQSVAFWCNPISGHATLYWYQQILGQGPKLLIQFQNNGVVDDSQLPKDRFSAERLKGVDSTLKIQPAKLEDSAVYLCASSLDRRGLQYFGPGTRLTVL.

The CDR3 loop reads CSVPQMMNTEAFF. CDR3 bases: TGCAGCGTTCCACAGATGATGAACACTGAAGCTTTCTTT. The gene calls are TRBV29-1 and TRBJ1-1; D is undetermined. The CDR3 extends over 13 amino acids. Germline V CDR1 and CDR2: SQVTM, ANQGSEA. V lost 5 bases, J lost 0 bases, and 10 bases lay in between.

V is TRBV11-1 and J is TRBJ2-5; D not resolved. The length of the CDR3 is 14 residues. Trimming took 3 bases from V and 5 from J, leaving 13 bases between them. The germline V gene encodes CDR1 SGHAT and CDR2 FQDESV (reference sequence). CDR3 residues: CASSLGGGSETQYF. The CDR3 DNA reads as TGTGCCAGCAGCTTGGGTGGCGGATCCGAGACCCAGTACTTC.

The chain recombines TRBV10-3 with TRBJ2-1, with 9 bases lining up with TRBD2. The CDR3 sequence is 16 residues long. The germline V gene has CDR1 ENHRY and CDR2 SYGVKD. Trimming cost V 4 bases and J 1 base; bases outside gene matches: 5. The CDR3 region has the DNA TGTGCCATCAGTGGGGCTAGCGGGACGTCCTACAATGAGCAGTTCTTC. Translated: CAISGASGTSYNEQFF.

This chain joins TRBV5-5 and TRBJ1-1; D unresolved. CDR3 size: 15 residues. V dropped 0 bases and J dropped 1 base, with 10 bases sitting between them. CDR1 and CDR2 from the germline V gene are SGHKS and YYEKEE (reference sequence). CDR3 bases: TGTGCCAGCAGCTTGGCACACATTACGAACACTGAAGCTTTCTTT. This sequence encodes CASSLAHITNTEAFF.

V usage is TRBV30 and J usage is TRBJ2-6, with D possibly matching TRBD1 (5 bases). The CDR3 has 16 amino acids. Trimming shortened V by 4 bases and J by 2 bases, and 15 bases separated the two germline ends. Germline CDR1 and CDR2: GTSNPN and SVGIG (reference sequence). The CDR3 bases are TGTGCCTGGATTCACTCAGGGCAGACTGGGGCCAACGTCCTGACTTTC. Translating gives CAWIHSGQTGANVLTF.

This clone has just a few counts. The J gene is TRBJ2-5, the V gene TRBV24-1; TRBD1 aligns across 7 bases. The germline CDR1 and CDR2 sequences are KGHDR and SFDVKD. V lost 8 bases, J lost 2 bases, and 1 base stayed unmatched. The CDR3 consists of 12 residues. The CDR3 region is CATKDRQETQYF. The CDR3 region has the DNA TGTGCCACCAAGGACAGGCAAGAGACCCAGTACTTC.

This chain joins TRBV18 and TRBJ1-1, with D possibly TRBD1 on 6 matching bases. The CDR3 is made up of 15 amino acids. Trimming removed 3 bases from V and 6 bases from J, with 17 bases in between. From germline, CDR1 is KGHSH and CDR2 LQKENI. The DNA of the CDR3 is TGTGCCAGCTCACCGATGGATTTCCCAGGGGCTGAAGCTTTCTTT. This gives the protein CASSPMDFPGAEAFF.

The V call is TRBV7-9, the J call TRBJ2-1, with 7 bases that match TRBD1. The germline V gene encodes CDR1 SEHNR and CDR2 FQNEAQ (reference sequence). The CDR3 runs to 15 residues. Losses at the gene ends were 5 bases for V and 5 bases for J; bases not matched to a gene: 9. Written as DNA, the CDR3 is TGTGCCAGCAGCCAGCTCGGACAGGTTAACAATGAGCAGTTCTTC. Its translation is CASSQLGQVNNEQFF.

The rearrangement links TRBV5-8 to TRBJ2-7, with D tentatively TRBD1 (6 bases). V gave up 2 bases and J gave up 6 bases, with 9 bases separating them. Germline V gene data show CDR1 as SGHTS and CDR2 as YDEGEE. The CDR3 runs 12 residues. The CDR3 loop reads CASSFTGFEQYF. CDR3 coding DNA: TGTGCCAGCAGCTTTACAGGGTTCGAGCAGTACTTC.

This chain links TRBV6-2 or TRBV6-3 with TRBJ2-7; 10 bases map to TRBD2. The CDR3 covers 15 residues. The trim removed 8 bases at V and 4 bases at J, leaving 11 bases unmatched. Germline V lookup: CDR1 MNHEY, CDR2 SVGEGT. The CDR3 here is CASGLAGVLRYEQYF. Here the CDR3 DNA reads TGTGCCAGCGGCCTAGCGGGGGTCCTTAGGTACGAGCAGTACTTC.

This rearrangement joins TRBV24-1 to TRBJ2-3; 9 bases match TRBD1. Germline CDR1 reads KGHDR; CDR2 reads SFDVKD. V was clipped by 11 bases and J by 0 bases; unmatched bases: 11. This CDR3 has 16 residues. Written as DNA, the CDR3 is TGTGCCAGCATAGACAGGGGGAGGGTTAGCACAGATACGCAGTATTTT. As protein: CASIDRGRVSTDTQYF.

V is TRBV9 and J is TRBJ2-2; D call uncertain. CDR1 SGDLS and CDR2 YYNGEE come from the germline V gene. The CDR3 consists of 15 residues. V was pared by 0 bases and J by 4 bases, with 10 bases between. CDR3 sequence reads: CASSVGVLSTGELFF. The CDR3 DNA reads TGTGCCAGCAGCGTAGGTGTTTTATCCACCGGGGAGCTGTTTTTT.

The chain couples TRBV21-1 to TRBJ1-1. TRBV21-1 is noted as a pseudogene. The CDR3 is 18 amino acids. Here the CDR3 reads CASSKEKGCGDEGTEAFF. The CDR3 nucleotides are TGTGCCAGCAGCAAAGAGAAGGGCTGCGGGGACGAGGGGACTGAAGCTTTCTTT.

This chain connects TRBV9 to TRBJ1-3, with a tentative D call TRBD1 (5 bases). The germline V gene encodes CDR1 SGDLS and CDR2 YYNGEE. With 4 bases removed from V and 3 bases from J, the gap between germline ends came to 8 bases. The CDR3 is made up of 13 amino acids. The CDR3 is CASSQQVGNTIYF. The CDR3 region has the DNA TGTGCCAGCAGCCAACAGGTTGGAAACACCATATATTTT.

The gene calls are TRBV11-2 and TRBJ2-7; 7 bases fit TRBD2. The germline V gene encodes CDR1 SGHAT and CDR2 FQNNGV. There are 15 residues in the CDR3. V was clipped by 0 bases and J by 3 bases; unmatched bases: 5. The CDR3 DNA sequence: TGTGCCAGCAGCTTAGAGCCCGGGACTAACTACGAGCAGTACTTC. Translation: CASSLEPGTNYEQYF.

The chain uses TRBV2 and TRBJ2-5; unclear D gene. V was clipped by 5 bases and J by 4 bases, with 8 bases between them. This CDR3 is built from 12 residues. Germline assignment: CDR1 SNHLY and CDR2 FYNNEI. This chain's CDR3 is CASSLERETQYF. CDR3 in DNA: TGTGCCAGCAGTCTCGAGCGAGAGACCCAGTACTTC.

The chain uses TRBV5-1 and TRBJ2-1; 7 bases line up with TRBD2. This CDR3 is 15 amino acids long. Germline lookup yields CDR1 SGHRS and CDR2 YFSETQ. The junction had 6 bases not matched to a gene; V was cut back by 6 bases and J by 0 bases. Here the CDR3 reads CASKGGSSSYNEQFF. The CDR3 nucleotides read TGCGCCAGCAAGGGCGGGAGCAGCTCCTACAATGAGCAGTTCTTC.

The chain uses TRBV4-1 and TRBJ1-1; 9 bases are shared with TRBD1. Germline V lookup: CDR1 MGHRA, CDR2 YSYEKL. The CDR3 is made up of 15 amino acids. The junction had 2 bases not matched to a gene; V was cut back by 2 bases and J by 1 base. CDR3 coding DNA: TGCGCCAGCAGCCAACCGGGACAGGGGAACACTGAAGCTTTCTTT. It is translated as CASSQPGQGNTEAFF.

The CDR3 loop is CASSLSGNTEAFF. CDR3 nucleotides: TGTGCCAGCAGTTTATCAGGGAACACTGAAGCTTTCTTT. The J gene is TRBJ1-1, the V gene TRBV28, with D unresolved. V was trimmed by 1 base and J by 1 base, leaving 4 bases between them. The CDR3 has 13 amino acids. Germline lookup yields CDR1 MDHEN and CDR2 SYDVKM.